This T cell receptor (beta chain) was captured by sequencing in a study of blood T cells in healthy people across ages. This clonotype has only a few counts. No antigen is known for it. The study's findings and limits: Shifts in expanded clonotypes may have been confounded by donor CMV status, which was unknown. There were more naive CD4+ cells and higher diversity in long-lived donors than in aged donors.

The authors drew 8 to 10 milliliters of peripheral blood from each donor. Every sample had a minimum of 6 million PBMCs isolated. Trimming stripped 5 bases from V and 9 bases from J, with 14 bases between. The CDR3 covers 13 residues. The germline V gene encodes CDR1 SGHTA and CDR2 FQGNSA. Primed by a sample-barcoded 5' primer and a J-beta primer mix, a second PCR proceeded for roughly 7 to 11 cycles. Each CDR3 protein gets one entry after TCRdb re-called the 5' RACE reads with MiXCR. The data show about 1.8 million distinct CDR3 sequences, with around 48% seen just once and more than 2% held by the top ten.

The source of this sequence is a woman aged 40 to 55 in good health. The sequencing input was blood. The V and J genes are TRBV7-2 and TRBJ2-1; D is undetermined. The CDR3 DNA follows: TGTGCCAGCAGCCCTCGTCCGGGTACTGAGCAGTTCTTC. Translating it yields CASSPRPGTEQFF. The full variable domain, rest sourced from reference TRBV7-2 and TRBJ2-1, is GAGVSQSPSNKVTEKGKDVELRCDPISGHTALYWYRQSLGQGLEFLIYFQGNSAPDKSGLPSDRFSAERTGGSVSTLTIQRTQQEDSAVYLCASSPRPGTEQFFGPGTRLTVL.